This is a list of T cell receptor beta chains from one sample in a study of blood T cell repertoires in COVID-19. Profiled with immunoSEQ multiplex PCR; TCRdb holds only in-frame clones, not every one. The table lists approximately 85,000 clones, around 84% of them singletons. The sample taken for sequencing was peripheral blood. All receptors derive from an elderly woman in a cohort sampled during active or convalescent COVID-19. Both conserved end residues are part of each CDR3. The order of the fields is clone size, V gene, J gene, D gene, CDR3 length, CDR3 protein, CDR3 DNA. A D gene is named only where the DNA matches it firmly. Rows give clone size only sometimes, using once, few, many, or a class for an expanded clone.

clone size: .
V gene: TRBV28
J gene: TRBJ2-2
D gene: TRBD2
CDR3 length: 19
CDR3 protein: CASSPPSVGLAGLTGELFF
CDR3 DNA: TGTGCCAGCAGCCCACCGTCGGTCGGACTAGCGGGCCTTACCGGGGAGCTGTTTTTT

clone size: .
V gene: TRBV16
J gene: TRBJ1-1
D gene: .
CDR3 length: 15
CDR3 protein: CASSQSSTVNTEAFF
CDR3 DNA: TGTGCCAGCAGCCAATCTTCGACAGTGAACACTGAAGCTTTCTTT

clone size: .
V gene: TRBV10-3
J gene: TRBJ1-6
D gene: TRBD1
CDR3 length: 13
CDR3 protein: CATQGEVGSPLHF
CDR3 DNA: TGTGCCACACAGGGGGAAGTGGGTTCACCCCTCCACTTT

clone size: .
V gene: TRBV27
J gene: TRBJ1-2
D gene: .
CDR3 length: 16
CDR3 protein: CASSLYFGRDSYGYTF
CDR3 DNA: TGTGCCAGCAGTTTATATTTCGGGAGGGACTCCTATGGCTACACCTTC

clone size: .
V gene: TRBV14
J gene: TRBJ2-1
D gene: TRBD2
CDR3 length: 15
CDR3 protein: CASSQEAGGWNEQFF
CDR3 DNA: TGTGCCAGCAGCCAAGAAGCGGGAGGGTGGAATGAGCAGTTCTTC

clone size: few
V gene: TRBV18
J gene: TRBJ1-5
D gene: TRBD1
CDR3 length: 14
CDR3 protein: CASSEQGGDQPQHF
CDR3 DNA: TGTGCCAGCTCAGAACAGGGGGGGGATCAGCCCCAGCATTTT

clone size: once
V gene: TRBV19
J gene: TRBJ1-5
D gene: .
CDR3 length: 13
CDR3 protein: CASSDQRYQPQHF
CDR3 DNA: TGTGCCAGTAGTGATCAACGGTATCAGCCCCAGCATTTT

clone size: .
V gene: TRBV2
J gene: TRBJ1-1
D gene: .
CDR3 length: 14
CDR3 protein: CASSEEGWNTEAFF
CDR3 DNA: TGTGCCAGCAGTGAGGAGGGGTGGAACACTGAAGCTTTCTTT

clone size: .
V gene: TRBV5-6
J gene: TRBJ2-3
D gene: .
CDR3 length: 13
CDR3 protein: CASSLEGVDTQYF
CDR3 DNA: TGTGCCAGCAGCTTGGAGGGGGTAGATACGCAGTATTTT

clone size: .
V gene: TRBV7-3
J gene: TRBJ2-2
D gene: TRBD2
CDR3 length: 17
CDR3 protein: CASSSVPGTSGTGELFF
CDR3 DNA: TGTGCCAGCAGCTCCGTACCCGGGACTAGCGGGACCGGGGAGCTGTTTTTT

clone size: .
V gene: TRBV9
J gene: TRBJ2-2
D gene: TRBD2
CDR3 length: 16
CDR3 protein: CASNSGGSGGTGELFF
CDR3 DNA: TGTGCCAGCAACTCGGGGGGATCTGGTGGAACCGGGGAGCTGTTTTTT

clone size: .
V gene: TRBV19
J gene: TRBJ2-1
D gene: .
CDR3 length: 13
CDR3 protein: CASKGPGRNEQFF
CDR3 DNA: TGTGCCAGTAAGGGGCCAGGACGGAATGAGCAGTTCTTC

clone size: once
V gene: TRBV11-3
J gene: TRBJ2-3
D gene: TRBD2
CDR3 length: 16
CDR3 protein: CASSWNGLASTDTQYF
CDR3 DNA: TGTGCCAGCAGCTGGAATGGACTAGCTAGCACAGATACGCAGTATTTT

clone size: .
V gene: TRBV11-2
J gene: TRBJ2-1
D gene: .
CDR3 length: 14
CDR3 protein: CASSLARLRDEQFF
CDR3 DNA: TGTGCCAGCAGCTTAGCCCGTCTGCGTGATGAGCAGTTCTTC

clone size: .
V gene: TRBV29-1
J gene: TRBJ1-5
D gene: .
CDR3 length: 12
CDR3 protein: CSVESGDQPQHF
CDR3 DNA: TGCAGCGTTGAGTCGGGTGATCAGCCCCAGCATTTT

clone size: .
V gene: TRBV28
J gene: TRBJ1-2
D gene: TRBD1
CDR3 length: 17
CDR3 protein: CASSTTGWPDSNYGYTF
CDR3 DNA: TGTGCCAGCAGTACGACAGGGTGGCCCGATTCTAACTATGGCTACACCTTC

clone size: .
V gene: TRBV30
J gene: TRBJ1-2
D gene: TRBD1
CDR3 length: 14
CDR3 protein: CAWSWTGASYGYTF
CDR3 DNA: TGTGCCTGGAGTTGGACAGGGGCTTCTTATGGCTACACCTTC

clone size: .
V gene: TRBV4-1
J gene: TRBJ1-2
D gene: TRBD1
CDR3 length: 14
CDR3 protein: CASSQGGGGTGYTF
CDR3 DNA: TGCGCCAGCAGCCAAGGAGGAGGGGGCACTGGCTACACCTTC

clone size: .
V gene: TRBV13
J gene: TRBJ1-1
D gene: TRBD1
CDR3 length: 14
CDR3 protein: CASSAYTGDGEAFF
CDR3 DNA: TGTGCCAGCAGCGCCTATACAGGGGATGGTGAAGCTTTCTTT

clone size: .
V gene: TRBV6-5
J gene: TRBJ1-1
D gene: .
CDR3 length: 13
CDR3 protein: CASIVSLNTEAFF
CDR3 DNA: TGTGCCAGCATAGTATCATTGAACACTGAAGCTTTCTTT

clone size: .
V gene: TRBV12-5
J gene: TRBJ1-1
D gene: .
CDR3 length: 13
CDR3 protein: CASGLFRGTEAFF
CDR3 DNA: TGTGCTAGTGGTTTATTTCGGGGAACTGAAGCTTTCTTT

clone size: .
V gene: TRBV10-3
J gene: TRBJ2-7
D gene: .
CDR3 length: 14
CDR3 protein: CAISGSGDSYEQYF
CDR3 DNA: TGTGCCATCAGTGGTTCGGGGGACTCCTACGAGCAGTACTTC

clone size: .
V gene: TRBV5-4
J gene: TRBJ2-6
D gene: TRBD1
CDR3 length: 17
CDR3 protein: CASRTGPVSSGANVLTF
CDR3 DNA: TGTGCCAGCAGGACAGGGCCCGTTTCCTCTGGGGCCAACGTCCTGACTTTC

clone size: few
V gene: TRBV13
J gene: TRBJ1-2
D gene: TRBD1
CDR3 length: 14
CDR3 protein: CASSPFRDSLSYTF
CDR3 DNA: TGTGCCAGCAGCCCGTTCCGGGACAGCCTAAGCTACACCTTC

clone size: .
V gene: TRBV11-2
J gene: TRBJ2-5
D gene: TRBD1
CDR3 length: 14
CDR3 protein: CASSPQGAGETQYF
CDR3 DNA: TGTGCCAGCAGCCCGCAGGGGGCTGGGGAGACCCAGTACTTC

clone size: .
V gene: TRBV7-2
J gene: TRBJ2-3
D gene: TRBD2
CDR3 length: 16
CDR3 protein: CASSLAGTRLGDTQYF
CDR3 DNA: TGTGCCAGCAGCTTAGCGGGGACTAGGCTTGGAGATACGCAGTATTTT

clone size: .
V gene: TRBV6-5
J gene: TRBJ1-3
D gene: .
CDR3 length: 13
CDR3 protein: CASRRDSGNTIYF
CDR3 DNA: TGTGCCAGCAGGAGGGATTCTGGAAACACCATATATTTT

clone size: .
V gene: TRBV6-4
J gene: TRBJ2-2
D gene: .
CDR3 length: 13
CDR3 protein: CASAGQNTGELFF
CDR3 DNA: TGTGCCAGCGCAGGACAGAACACCGGGGAGCTGTTTTTT

clone size: .
V gene: TRBV6-1
J gene: TRBJ1-1
D gene: TRBD1
CDR3 length: 14
CDR3 protein: CASSEGQMNTEAFF
CDR3 DNA: TGTGCCAGCAGTGAGGGACAGATGAACACTGAAGCTTTCTTT

clone size: .
V gene: TRBV5-4
J gene: TRBJ1-2
D gene: .
CDR3 length: 17
CDR3 protein: CASSFGFGAGLLYGYTF
CDR3 DNA: TGTGCCAGCAGCTTTGGATTCGGAGCCGGGTTACTATATGGCTACACCTTC

clone size: many
V gene: TRBV4-1
J gene: TRBJ2-5
D gene: TRBD1
CDR3 length: 16
CDR3 protein: CASSQERGQGRETQYF
CDR3 DNA: TGCGCCAGCAGCCAAGAAAGAGGACAGGGGAGAGAGACCCAGTACTTC

clone size: once
V gene: TRBV11-1
J gene: TRBJ2-7
D gene: TRBD1
CDR3 length: 14
CDR3 protein: CASSLGDRVDEQYF
CDR3 DNA: TGTGCCAGCAGCTTAGGGGACAGGGTGGACGAGCAGTACTTC

clone size: .
V gene: TRBV16
J gene: TRBJ2-1
D gene: .
CDR3 length: 11
CDR3 protein: CASSLRDEQFF
CDR3 DNA: TGTGCCAGCAGCCTCAGGGATGAGCAGTTCTTC

clone size: .
V gene: TRBV9
J gene: TRBJ1-2
D gene: TRBD1
CDR3 length: 15
CDR3 protein: CASSSRDRVDYGYTF
CDR3 DNA: TGTGCCAGCAGCAGCCGGGACAGGGTTGACTATGGCTACACCTTC

clone size: .
V gene: TRBV7-6
J gene: TRBJ1-5
D gene: .
CDR3 length: 19
CDR3 protein: CASSLEGAPGMGWNQPQHF
CDR3 DNA: TGTGCCAGCAGCTTAGAGGGAGCACCAGGCATGGGTTGGAATCAGCCCCAGCATTTT

clone size: .
V gene: TRBV7-9
J gene: TRBJ2-7
D gene: TRBD1
CDR3 length: 16
CDR3 protein: CASSLPPTGESYEQYF
CDR3 DNA: TGTGCCAGCAGCTTACCCCCGACAGGGGAATCCTACGAGCAGTACTTC

clone size: .
V gene: TRBV14
J gene: TRBJ1-4
D gene: .
CDR3 length: 15
CDR3 protein: CASSQVSGLGEKLFF
CDR3 DNA: TGTGCCAGCAGCCAAGTGTCAGGGTTGGGTGAAAAACTGTTTTTT

clone size: .
V gene: TRBV27
J gene: TRBJ2-1
D gene: TRBD1
CDR3 length: 18
CDR3 protein: CASSLKAPGTGKANEQFF
CDR3 DNA: TGTGCCAGCAGTTTAAAAGCCCCCGGGACAGGGAAAGCAAATGAGCAGTTCTTC

clone size: .
V gene: TRBV7-3
J gene: TRBJ1-6
D gene: TRBD1
CDR3 length: 19
CDR3 protein: CASSPSGTGASAYNSPLHF
CDR3 DNA: TGTGCCAGCAGCCCATCCGGGACAGGCGCTAGTGCCTATAATTCACCCCTCCACTTT

clone size: .
V gene: TRBV10-3
J gene: TRBJ1-1
D gene: TRBD1
CDR3 length: 15
CDR3 protein: CAISEPGQSYTEAFF
CDR3 DNA: TGTGCCATCAGTGAGCCGGGACAGTCGTACACTGAAGCTTTCTTT

clone size: .
V gene: TRBV7-9
J gene: TRBJ2-3
D gene: TRBD1
CDR3 length: 15
CDR3 protein: CASSHTGAGTDTQYF
CDR3 DNA: TGTGCCAGCAGCCACACAGGGGCCGGCACAGATACGCAGTATTTT

clone size: .
V gene: TRBV2
J gene: TRBJ2-1
D gene: .
CDR3 length: 15
CDR3 protein: CASSLLAVPGNEQFF
CDR3 DNA: TGTGCCAGCAGTTTACTAGCTGTCCCGGGTAATGAGCAGTTCTTC

clone size: .
V gene: TRBV11-1
J gene: TRBJ2-5
D gene: TRBD2
CDR3 length: 16
CDR3 protein: CASSSGTSGDQETQYF
CDR3 DNA: TGTGCCAGCAGCTCGGGGACTAGCGGGGACCAAGAGACCCAGTACTTC

clone size: .
V gene: TRBV28
J gene: TRBJ1-2
D gene: .
CDR3 length: 12
CDR3 protein: CASSARGYGYTF
CDR3 DNA: TGTGCCAGCAGTGCACGGGGCTATGGCTACACCTTC

clone size: .
V gene: TRBV5-1
J gene: TRBJ2-3
D gene: TRBD2
CDR3 length: 15
CDR3 protein: CASSRRLAGGDTQYF
CDR3 DNA: TGCGCCAGCAGCCGTCGACTAGCGGGGGGAGATACGCAGTATTTT

clone size: .
V gene: TRBV18
J gene: TRBJ2-7
D gene: TRBD2
CDR3 length: 18
CDR3 protein: CASSPRWASGRSGYEQYF
CDR3 DNA: TGTGCCAGCTCACCACGTTGGGCTAGCGGGAGGTCGGGTTACGAGCAGTACTTC

clone size: .
V gene: TRBV10-3
J gene: TRBJ2-3
D gene: .
CDR3 length: 12
CDR3 protein: CAISDGTDTQYF
CDR3 DNA: TGTGCCATCAGTGACGGTACAGATACGCAGTATTTT